The clone carrying this T cell receptor beta chain was observed at least ten times. Its antigen is unknown. The sample is drawn from a study of Graves' ophthalmopathy and Graves' hyperthyroidism. Researchers took RNA transcripts and amplified TCR beta CDR3 regions from them. The library came from an HTBI-primed first-round RT-PCR and a second-round multiplex PCR. In TCRdb, the multiplex PCR reads were re-called with MiXCR into one record per CDR3 protein. The profile shows 400,000 or so distinct CDR3 sequences, less than 20% of them singletons. Hyperthyroidism patients had new diagnoses, durations under 2 months, and ages of 18 to 65. The germline V gene encodes CDR1 SGHRS and CDR2 YFSETQ. Trimming removed 0 bases from V and 0 bases from J; junction bases left unmatched: 8. The CDR3 length is 17 residues. General study results and limits: Most thyroid-expanded clonotypes exceeding 0.001 frequency were also found in blood. For predicting ophthalmopathy progression, the model had 70.59% sensitivity and roughly 72% specificity.

The receptor was derived from a woman younger than 35 with stable Graves' hyperthyroidism. The sample comprised peripheral blood. The rearrangement uses TRBV5-1 and TRBJ1-2, with TRBD1 matching 7 bases. CDR3 nucleotides: TGCGCCAGCAGCTTGGGGACAGGATACGAAGCTAACTATGGCTACACCTTC. Its protein is CASSLGTGYEANYGYTF.